What follows are 15 T cell receptor beta chains derived from one specimen sequenced in a study of cytomegalovirus exposure and HLA in healthy donors. The PCR had 60 Vbeta and 13 Jbeta primers. Assay used: immunoSEQ multiplex PCR; TCRdb lists only in-frame clones, some missing. The sample holds some 120,000 clones, about 79% seen once. The sequenced sample was PBMCs. Receptors originate from a woman younger than 30 in good health and CMV-seropositive.

This clone has a single count. This chain uses TRBV11-2 with TRBJ1-1; D uncertain. Looked up from germline, CDR1 is SGHAT and CDR2 is FQNNGV. V was pared by 0 bases and J by 5 bases, with 22 bases between. The CDR3 runs to 18 residues. CDR3 nucleotide sequence: TGTGCCAGCAGCTTAGATCTTGGAGGACTTACCCTCGCAACTGAAGCTTTCTTT. Encoded protein: CASSLDLGGLTLATEAFF.

As DNA, the CDR3 is TGCAGCGTGGAGGGTAACAATGAGCAGTTCTTC. Translation gives CSVEGNNEQFF. The chain joins TRBV29-1 to TRBJ2-1; weak D call: TRBD2 (6 bases). Per the germline V gene, CDR1 is SQVTM and CDR2 is ANQGSEA. Trimming shortened V by 6 bases and J by 5 bases, and 8 bases separated the two germline ends. The CDR3 sequence is 11 residues long.

The chain links TRBV25-1 to TRBJ1-6; D might be TRBD1 (6 bases). The ends were cut back, 5 bases at V and 10 bases at J, with 18 bases in the middle. Germline V gives CDR1 MGHDK, CDR2 SYGVNS. The CDR3 sequence is 15 residues long. Written as DNA, the CDR3 is TGTGCCAGCAGTCGAACGAGGGGGATAGGGTCACCCCTCCACTTT. Amino acid sequence: CASSRTRGIGSPLHF.

DNA of the CDR3: TGTGCCAGCAGCTTAGGCCAGGGCTATGGCTACACCTTC. Residues: CASSLGQGYGYTF. The V and J genes are TRBV7-2 and TRBJ1-2, with D possibly being TRBD1 (5 bases). V lost 1 base and J 4 bases, leaving 7 bases between the germline ends. CDR3 size: 13 residues. Per the germline V gene, CDR1 is SGHTA and CDR2 is FQGNSA.

The V and J genes are TRBV9 and TRBJ1-4; D is possibly TRBD1 (6 bases). The length of the CDR3 is 15 residues. Germline CDR1 is SGDLS and CDR2 is YYNGEE. V lost 6 bases and J lost 4, with 16 bases in between. The DNA for the CDR3 is TGTGCCAGCAACTTCACAGGGTCGGGTAATGAAAAACTGTTTTTT. Its protein product is CASNFTGSGNEKLFF.

The chain is built from TRBV25-1 and TRBJ1-3, with unresolved D. Germline V CDR1 and CDR2: MGHDK, SYGVNS. The CDR3 is 13 amino acids. Trimming cost V 4 bases and J 0 bases, with 4 bases left between them. The CDR3 DNA sequence: TGTGCCAGCAGTGCTACCTCTGGAAACACCATATATTTT. Translation gives CASSATSGNTIYF. Supplemented by reference TRBV25-1 and TRBJ1-3, the full variable domain reads EADIYQTPRYLVIGTGKKITLECSQTMGHDKMYWYQQDPGMELHLIHYSYGVNSTEKGDLSSESTVSRIRTEHFPLTLESARPSHTSQYLCASSATSGNTIYFGEGSWLTVV.

V gene TRBV6-1 combines with J gene TRBJ2-7; TRBD1 matches 10 bases. V shed 0 bases and J 11 bases; nucleotides not matched to a gene: 10. This CDR3 has 15 amino acids. Germline CDR1 is MNHNS and CDR2 is SASEGT. This CDR3 reads CASSEAPAGTGVKYF. CDR3 nucleotide sequence: TGTGCCAGCAGTGAAGCTCCGGCGGGGACAGGGGTTAAGTACTTC.

This clone was detected only a few times. The chain carries TRBV7-9 and TRBJ1-5; no clear D gene. The V gene's germline CDR1 is SEHNR and CDR2 FQNEAQ (reference sequence). The CDR3 consists of 17 residues. V was shortened by 5 bases and J by 7 bases, with 24 bases between the two germline ends. Here the CDR3 reads CASSSAYGLQSTQPQHF. The CDR3 nucleotides are TGTGCCAGCAGCAGCGCCTACGGCTTGCAGAGCACCCAGCCCCAGCATTTT.

The chain has TRBV6-1 and TRBJ1-1; the D is unclear. V gave up 2 bases and J gave up 7 bases, with 20 bases separating them. The CDR3 loop spans 16 amino acids. Germline assignment: CDR1 MNHNS and CDR2 SASEGT. The CDR3 loop reads CASSESSGRETIEAFF. The CDR3 nucleotides are TGTGCCAGCAGTGAATCGTCGGGTCGCGAAACTATTGAAGCTTTCTTT.

The chain is built from TRBV4-1 and TRBJ1-6; no reliable D call. This CDR3 has 13 residues. Germline V lookup: CDR1 MGHRA, CDR2 YSYEKL. V was trimmed by 6 bases and J by 4 bases, leaving 7 bases between them. For the CDR3, the DNA is TGCGCCAGCAGGGAGGAGTATAATTCACCCCTCCACTTT. This encodes CASREEYNSPLHF.

This chain joins TRBV28 and TRBJ1-1; a possible D gene is TRBD1 (6 bases). V was shortened by 4 bases and J by 7 bases, with 13 bases between the two germline ends. Germline CDR1 reads MDHEN; CDR2 reads SYDVKM. The CDR3 runs 13 residues. CDR3 bases: TGTGCCAGCAGTTCAACGACAGGCAATGAAGCTTTCTTT. Protein product: CASSSTTGNEAFF.

The gene calls are TRBV18 and TRBJ2-3; 7 nucleotides align to TRBD2. The CDR3 runs to 16 residues. Losses at the gene ends were 3 bases for V and 2 bases for J; bases not matched to a gene: 8. Germline assignment: CDR1 KGHSH and CDR2 LQKENI. The CDR3 nucleotides read TGTGCCAGCTCACCCCCGGGGCGGGGGACCACAGATACGCAGTATTTT. Its protein is CASSPPGRGTTDTQYF.

The CDR3 DNA follows: TGCAGCTACACGCCAGGGACAGGGGAGGGCGAGCAGTACTTC. This translates into CSYTPGTGEGEQYF. The gene calls are TRBV29-1 and TRBJ2-7; 10 nucleotides match TRBD1. The CDR3 runs 14 residues. V gave up 8 bases and J gave up 6 bases; unmatched junction bases: 13. The germline V gene has CDR1 SQVTM and CDR2 ANQGSEA.

V and J are TRBV11-2 and TRBJ2-1; D is perhaps TRBD2 (7 bases). V lost 1 base, J lost 5 bases, and 15 bases lay in between. Germline CDR1 and CDR2: SGHAT and FQNNGV. The CDR3 covers 16 residues. The CDR3 bases are TGTGCCAGCAGCTTAGCGGCGGGGGCGATCAACAATGAGCAGTTCTTC. This gives the protein CASSLAAGAINNEQFF.

This sequence joins TRBV4-2 and TRBJ1-4; D is unresolved. This CDR3 is 15 amino acids long. Germline V gene lookup returns CDR1 LGHNA and CDR2 YNFKEQ. V lost 0 bases and J 0 bases, leaving 5 bases between the germline ends. CDR3 nucleotides: TGTGCCAGCAGCCAAGAGCGGGCAACTAATGAAAAACTGTTTTTT. This codes for CASSQERATNEKLFF.